Listed here is a single TCR beta chain. What it binds is unknown. The method was immunoSEQ multiplex PCR; TCRdb's version includes in-frame clones alone and lacks a portion of them. The data contain tens of thousands of clones, around 90% of them singletons. This sample was included in a study of T cells in tuberculosis. Study-level findings and limits: Active tuberculosis patients had shorter CDR3-alpha; the beta difference was nonsignificant.

CDR1 is MDHEN, CDR2 SYDVKM, per germline. V shed 5 bases and J 0 bases; nucleotides not matched to a gene: 9. The CDR3 is made up of 17 amino acids. This clonotype was obtained from a donor between 10 and 29 years old with latent tuberculosis or without tuberculosis infection. Some clones in this sample may be carry-over from other donors' samples. Sequencing was done on a sample of PBMCs. The genes are TRBV28 and TRBJ1-3, with TRBD1 matching 8 bases. CDR3 residues: CASSPSGQVVSGNTIYF. The DNA for the CDR3 is TGTGCCAGCAGTCCCTCGGGACAGGTAGTCTCTGGAAACACCATATATTTT. The entire variable domain, with the rest obtained from reference TRBV28 and TRBJ1-3, is as follows: DVKVTQSSRYLVKRTGEKVFLECVQDMDHENMFWYRQDPGLGLRLIYFSYDVKMKEKGDIPEGYSVSREKKERFSLILESASTNQTSMYLCASSPSGQVVSGNTIYFGEGSWLTVV.